Below, one T cell receptor beta chain is given with its context. This sample also contains other DNA sequences that code for the same CDR3. The data stem from a study of shared clonotypes between healthy human individuals. Clones were sequenced by immunoSEQ multiplex PCR, and TCRdb holds only the in-frame ones, with some missing. The repertoire holds 1,500,000 or so clones, with roughly 96% as singletons. Germline CDR1 and CDR2: DFQATT and SNEGSKA (reference sequence). This CDR3 contains 11 residues. J lost 6 bases, V lost 3 bases, and 0 bases had no gene match. The chain uses TRBV20-1 and TRBJ1-2, with 8 bases lining up with TRBD1. The source of this sequence is a man aged 25 to 45 in good health. Sequencing used naive CD4+ T cells sorted from blood. Subset defined: CD45RA+ positively selected. The CDR3 coding sequence is TGCAGTGCTAGGGACAGGGATGGCTACACCTTC. It specifies CSARDRDGYTF.